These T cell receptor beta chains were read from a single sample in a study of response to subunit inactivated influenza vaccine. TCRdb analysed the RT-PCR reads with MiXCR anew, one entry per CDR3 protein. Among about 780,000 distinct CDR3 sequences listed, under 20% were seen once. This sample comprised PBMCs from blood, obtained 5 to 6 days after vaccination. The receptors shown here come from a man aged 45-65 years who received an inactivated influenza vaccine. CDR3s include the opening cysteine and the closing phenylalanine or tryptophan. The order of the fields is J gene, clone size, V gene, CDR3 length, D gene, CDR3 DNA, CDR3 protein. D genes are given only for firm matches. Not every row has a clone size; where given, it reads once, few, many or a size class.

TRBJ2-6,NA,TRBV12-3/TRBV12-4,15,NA,TGTGCCAGCAGTTTTATGGGTTCTGGGGCCAACGTCCTGACTTTC,CASSFMGSGANVLTF
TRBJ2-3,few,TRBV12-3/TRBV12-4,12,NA,TGTGCCAGCAGTGAGGTAACAGATACGCAGTATTTT,CASSEVTDTQYF
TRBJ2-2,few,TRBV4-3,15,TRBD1,TGCGCCAGCAGCTCGGGACAGGGGGTGACCGGGGAGCTGTTTTTT,CASSSGQGVTGELFF
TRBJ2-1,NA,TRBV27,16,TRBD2,TGTGCCAGCAGTTCCAGGTTAACGGGGGGGTACAATGAGCAGTTCTTC,CASSSRLTGGYNEQFF
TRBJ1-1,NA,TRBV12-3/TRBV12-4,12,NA,TGTGCCAGCAGACCAACAGGGTCTGGCGCTTTCTTT,CASRPTGSGAFF
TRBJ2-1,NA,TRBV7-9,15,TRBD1,TGTGCCAGCAGCTTAGGGGACAGGGTGACCAATGAGCAGTTCTTC,CASSLGDRVTNEQFF
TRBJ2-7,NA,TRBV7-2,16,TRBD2,TGTGCCAGCAGGCGCACTCTAGCGGGAGGGCCCAACGAGCAGTACTTC,CASRRTLAGGPNEQYF
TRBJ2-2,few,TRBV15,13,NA,TGTGCCGCCCGGGACTTCGGCACCGGGGAGCTGTTTTTT,CAARDFGTGELFF
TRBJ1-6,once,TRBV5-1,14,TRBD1,TGCGCCAGCATGACAGGGGGCTATAATTCACCCCTCCACTTT,CASMTGGYNSPLHF
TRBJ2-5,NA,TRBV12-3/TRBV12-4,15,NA,TGTGCCAGCAGTTGGGCAACAGGGATCGGTGAGACCCAGTACTTC,CASSWATGIGETQYF
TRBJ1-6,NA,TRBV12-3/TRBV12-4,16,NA,TGTGCCAGCAGTCCGGACAGTAGTTCCTATAATTCACCCCTCCACTTT,CASSPDSSSYNSPLHF
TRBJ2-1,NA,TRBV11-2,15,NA,TGTGCCAGCAGCTTAGAACGGGGTAACTACAATGAGCAGTTCTTC,CASSLERGNYNEQFF
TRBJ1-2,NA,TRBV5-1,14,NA,TGCGCCAGCAGCTTTACAGCTTCTAACTATGGCTACACCTTC,CASSFTASNYGYTF
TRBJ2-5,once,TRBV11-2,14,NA,TGTGCCAGCAGCCCGGACAGCTTCCAAGAGACCCAGTACTTC,CASSPDSFQETQYF
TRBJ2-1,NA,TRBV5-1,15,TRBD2,TGCGCCAGCAGCTTGAAGGCTAGCGGCTACAATGAGCAGTTCTTC,CASSLKASGYNEQFF
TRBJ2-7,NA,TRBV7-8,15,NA,TGTGCCAGCAGCTGGGTCCCGGGACGAACCTACGAGCAGTACTTC,CASSWVPGRTYEQYF
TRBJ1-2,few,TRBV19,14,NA,TGTGCCAGTAGTATACCGCCTCCGGGACGTGGCTACACCTTC,CASSIPPPGRGYTF
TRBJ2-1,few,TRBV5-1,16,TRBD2,TGCGCCAGCAGCTTGAACCCGGGAGGTACCTACAATGAGCAGTTCTTC,CASSLNPGGTYNEQFF